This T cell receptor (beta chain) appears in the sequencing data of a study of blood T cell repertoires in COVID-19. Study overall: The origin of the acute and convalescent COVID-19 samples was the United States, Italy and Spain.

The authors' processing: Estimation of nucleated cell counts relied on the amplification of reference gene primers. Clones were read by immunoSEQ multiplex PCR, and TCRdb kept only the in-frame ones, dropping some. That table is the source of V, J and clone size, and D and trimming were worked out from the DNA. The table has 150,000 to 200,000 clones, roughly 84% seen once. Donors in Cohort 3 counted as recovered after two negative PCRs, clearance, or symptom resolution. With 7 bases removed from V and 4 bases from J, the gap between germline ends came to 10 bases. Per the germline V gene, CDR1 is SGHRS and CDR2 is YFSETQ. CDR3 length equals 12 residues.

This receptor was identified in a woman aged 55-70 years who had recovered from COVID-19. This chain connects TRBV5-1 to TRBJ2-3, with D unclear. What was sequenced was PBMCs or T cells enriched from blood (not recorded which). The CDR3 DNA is TGCGCCAGCGGCATTGTTTCAGATACGCAGTATTTT. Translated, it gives CASGIVSDTQYF.